A single T cell receptor beta chain is shown here with its context. This clone was seen once. Its recognized antigen is unknown. At one end, the junction sequence differs from germline, possibly due to a read error. Receptor amplification or capture employed the immunoSEQ multiplex PCR assay. This is the immuneACCESS table as TCRdb keeps it, with only in-frame sequences that have V and J called. A part of the clones is gone; compared with another copy, unresolved V genes explain less than half, and the rest is unexplained. This sample is represented by 150,000 to 200,000 clones; about 86% of them were singletons. The top ten clones comprise 1.5% to 2% of the sample. The entry originates in a study of control samples from healthy donors and cancer patients (dated by TCRdb to about 2020). Counted from cysteine to phenylalanine, this CDR3 has 15 amino acids. This entry keeps only the CDR3 DNA: 45 bases, framed from base 1. Sequences SSHAT (CDR1) and FNYEAQ (CDR2) are obtained from the germline V gene (reference sequence).

The V gene is TRBV7-7 and the J gene is TRBJ2-7, with TRBD2 identical over 8 junction bases. The receptor was isolated from a man younger than 30 in good health. Sequencing was performed on blood. The CDR3 protein sequence reads: CASSAGRGVSYEQYF. The DNA reads TGTGCTAGCAGCGCCGGGAGGGGGGTTAGCTACGAGCAGTACTTC.